This entry describes one T cell receptor (beta chain). As yet, its antigen is unknown. From germline, CDR1 is ENHRY and CDR2 SYGVKD. The ends lost 3 bases at V and 4 bases at J; junction bases unmatched: 11. The CDR3 is made up of 17 amino acids. The data originate from a study of shared clonotypes between healthy human individuals. Using 200 ng DNA, 25,000 to 35,000 T cell genomes, the sorted-subset replicate PCRs were run. Measured with immunoSEQ multiplex PCR; TCRdb has only the in-frame clones, and not every one. This table holds 2 million to 2.5 million clones, approximately 90% found once. Study-level findings and limits: For naive CD4 cells, roughly 5% of clonotypes were shared across several donors. Generally, estimated richness proved larger in naive subsets than it did in memory subsets.

The gene calls are TRBV10-3 and TRBJ2-1; 8 bases agree with TRBD1. The specimen was naive CD4+ T cells from PBMCs. Subset reported: CD45RA+ positively selected. The TCR sequence derives from a man aged 18 to 29 in good health. Some clones in this sample may be carry-over from other donors' samples. The CDR3: CAISDTGGDQRYNEQFF. Here the CDR3 DNA reads TGTGCCATCAGTGATACAGGGGGTGACCAACGTTACAATGAGCAGTTCTTC.